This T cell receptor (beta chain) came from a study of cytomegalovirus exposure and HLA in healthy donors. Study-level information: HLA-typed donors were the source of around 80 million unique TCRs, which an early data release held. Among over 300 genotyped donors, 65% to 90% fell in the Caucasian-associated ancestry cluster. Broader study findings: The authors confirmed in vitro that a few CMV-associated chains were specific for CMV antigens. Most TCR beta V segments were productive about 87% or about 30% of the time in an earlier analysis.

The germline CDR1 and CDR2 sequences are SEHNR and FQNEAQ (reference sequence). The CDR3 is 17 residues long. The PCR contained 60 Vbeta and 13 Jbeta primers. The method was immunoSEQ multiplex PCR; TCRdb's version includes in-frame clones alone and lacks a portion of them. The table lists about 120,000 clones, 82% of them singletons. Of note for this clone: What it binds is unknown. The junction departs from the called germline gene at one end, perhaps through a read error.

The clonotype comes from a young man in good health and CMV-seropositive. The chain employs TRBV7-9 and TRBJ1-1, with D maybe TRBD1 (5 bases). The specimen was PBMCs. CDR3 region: CSSSLKIGTLMNTEAFF. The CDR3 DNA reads TGTTCCAGCAGCTTGAAAATCGGGACTCTTATGAACACTGAAGCTTTCTTT. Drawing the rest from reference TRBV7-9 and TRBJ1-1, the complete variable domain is DTGVSQNPRHKITKRGQNVTFRCDPISEHNRLYWYRQTLGQGPEFLTYFQNEAQLEKSRLLSDRFSAERPKGSFSTLEIQRTEQGDSAMYLCSSSLKIGTLMNTEAFFGQGTRLTVV.